The 18 T cell receptor beta chains below were found in one sample sequenced in a study of blood T cell repertoires in COVID-19. Produced via immunoSEQ multiplex PCR; TCRdb's table is partial and in-frame only. In the table there are 200,000 to 250,000 clones, about four fifths of which are singletons. The sequenced material came from peripheral blood. The source is a woman older than 75 with COVID-19, enrolled during active disease.

This chain joins TRBV25-1 and TRBJ2-2; possible D gene TRBD2, 6 bases. The CDR3 extends over 15 amino acids. Germline-derived CDR1 and CDR2 are MGHDK and SYGVNS. V shed 4 bases and J shed 5 bases, with 14 bases lying between them. This CDR3 is CASSGNGRNTGELFF. CDR3 coding DNA: TGTGCCAGCAGTGGTAACGGGAGAAATACCGGGGAGCTGTTTTTT.

The chain uses TRBV6-6 and TRBJ1-5; perhaps TRBD1 as D (6 bases). The CDR3 has 16 residues. Trimming pared 6 bases from V and 4 bases from J, leaving 19 bases between. CDR1 and CDR2 (germline): MNHNY, SVGAGI (reference sequence). This chain's CDR3 is CASRRQQGFGNQPQHF. The CDR3 DNA follows: TGTGCCAGCAGGCGTCAACAGGGATTTGGGAATCAGCCCCAGCATTTT.

The V and J genes are TRBV7-9 and TRBJ1-4; no definite D call. Germline loops: CDR1 SEHNR, CDR2 FQNEAQ (reference sequence). CDR3 length: 15 residues. The V end was cut by 1 base, the J end by 0 bases, with 6 bases between. CDR3 nucleotide sequence: TGTGCCAGCAGCTTAGATGAGTCAACTAATGAAAAACTGTTTTTT. It specifies CASSLDESTNEKLFF.

The chain is built from TRBV7-2 and TRBJ1-2; 12 bases are a match to TRBD1. CDR3 length equals 14 residues. Germline V gives CDR1 SGHTA, CDR2 FQGNSA. The V gene end was trimmed by 3 bases and the J gene end by 8 bases; junction bases not matched to a gene: 4. CDR3 sequence: CASSLSGTGGGYTF. CDR3 bases: TGTGCCAGCAGCTTGTCCGGGACAGGGGGCGGCTACACCTTC.

This chain connects TRBV27 to TRBJ2-5, with 10 bases matching TRBD2. CDR1 and CDR2 (germline): MNHEY, SMNVEV (reference sequence). The junction had 5 bases not matched to a gene; V was cut back by 2 bases and J by 5 bases. This CDR3 contains 15 residues. The CDR3 DNA reads TGTGCCAGCAGTTTAGGGAGCGGGAGGGGGGAGACCCAGTACTTC. It yields the protein CASSLGSGRGETQYF.

The J gene is TRBJ2-5, the V gene TRBV3-1 (or the pseudogene TRBV3-2); D possibly corresponds to TRBD1 (5 bases). Germline V gene sequence: CDR1 LGHDT, CDR2 YNNKEL (reference sequence). V was pared by 1 base and J by 4 bases, with 10 bases between. The CDR3 has 14 amino acids. CDR3 in amino acids: CASSQAGLGETQYF. CDR3 bases: TGTGCCAGCAGCCAAGCAGGGTTGGGAGAGACCCAGTACTTC.

The rearrangement links TRBV6-6 to TRBJ1-5; D possibly corresponds to TRBD1 (6 bases). The germline V gene has CDR1 MNHNY and CDR2 SVGAGI (reference sequence). Trimming took 6 bases from V and 2 from J, leaving 14 bases between them. The CDR3 is 15 amino acids. The CDR3 DNA is TGTGCCAGCAGCCTAGGGGGGGGAGGCAATCAGCCCCAGCATTTT. Residues: CASSLGGGGNQPQHF.

The chain is built from TRBV10-3 and TRBJ1-1; 9 nucleotides align to TRBD1. CDR1 and CDR2 from the germline V gene are ENHRY and SYGVKD. This CDR3 comprises 13 residues. Germline trimming cut 8 bases from V and 3 bases from J; bases unmatched to any gene: 4. Here the CDR3 reads CAIDRGRDTEAFF. Written as DNA, the CDR3 is TGTGCCATCGACAGGGGGAGGGACACTGAAGCTTTCTTT.

This clone was recorded once. Distinct nucleotide sequences in the sample also encode this CDR3. This chain joins TRBV28 and TRBJ1-4, with 10 bases matching TRBD1. The V and J ends lost 5 bases and 8 bases, in that order; junction bases with no gene match: 5. CDR1 is MDHEN, CDR2 SYDVKM, per germline. CDR3 length: 14 amino acids. Here the CDR3 reads CASSRTGGGEKLFF. The CDR3 DNA reads TGTGCCAGCAGTAGGACAGGGGGAGGAGAAAAACTGTTTTTT.

This sequence joins TRBV5-4 and TRBJ1-5, with TRBD1 as a possible D gene (6 bases). V lost 0 bases to trimming and J lost 6 bases, with 7 bases between them. Per the germline V gene, CDR1 is SGHNT and CDR2 is YYREEE (reference sequence). The CDR3 extends over 13 amino acids. CDR3 sequence: CASSLEGGQPQHF. CDR3 DNA: TGTGCCAGCAGCTTGGAAGGGGGTCAGCCCCAGCATTTT. The whole variable domain, filled in from reference TRBV5-4 and TRBJ1-5, reads ETGVTQSPTHLIKTRGQQVTLRCSSQSGHNTVSWYQQALGQGPQFIFQYYREEENGRGNFPPRFSGLQFPNYSSELNVNALELDDSALYLCASSLEGGQPQHFGDGTRLSIL.

This clone occurred a few times. The CDR3 spells CASSRGTGEGRTEAFF. CDR3 DNA: TGCGCCAGCAGCCGGGGGACAGGGGAGGGAAGAACTGAAGCTTTCTTT. The genes are TRBV5-1 and TRBJ1-1; 10 bases fit TRBD1. V was pared by 4 bases and J by 5 bases, with 11 bases of the junction left unmatched. Per germline, CDR1 SGHRS and CDR2 YFSETQ. The CDR3 runs to 16 residues.

The J gene is TRBJ1-2, the V gene TRBV5-1; 7 nucleotides line up with TRBD1. With 4 bases clipped from V and 10 bases from J, the junction kept 13 bases outside the gene matches. Per germline, CDR1 SGHRS and CDR2 YFSETQ. CDR3 length: 14 amino acids. CDR3 residues: CASSPRQGGTPYTF. The CDR3 DNA reads TGCGCCAGCAGCCCTCGACAGGGCGGCACCCCCTACACCTTC.

V and J are TRBV6-2 or TRBV6-3 and TRBJ1-2; 9 bases match TRBD1. CDR3 length: 16 amino acids. V gave up 6 bases and J gave up 3 bases; unmatched junction bases: 11. Germline V gene data show CDR1 as MNHEY and CDR2 as SVGEGT. In DNA form, the CDR3 reads TGTGCCAGCAGCCGCCCGGGACAGGGATTGTACTATGGCTACACCTTC. Translating it yields CASSRPGQGLYYGYTF.

This clone was counted a few times. This chain connects TRBV12-3 or TRBV12-4 to TRBJ1-2; D is undetermined. Trimming took 3 bases from V and 7 from J, leaving 9 bases between them. The CDR3 extends over 12 amino acids. Here the CDR3 DNA reads TGTGCCAGCAGTTTCCGACACTCTGGCTACACCTTC. Its protein is CASSFRHSGYTF.

V gene TRBV10-2 combines with J gene TRBJ2-3; 7 bases are a match to TRBD2. Germline V lookup: CDR1 WSHSY, CDR2 SAAADI. The CDR3 contains 15 residues. Germline trimming cut 3 bases from V and 4 bases from J; bases unmatched to any gene: 7. DNA of the CDR3: TGCGCCAGCAGTGAAGGTAGCCGGGAGGCAGATACGCAGTATTTT. Protein product: CASSEGSREADTQYF.

The V and J genes are TRBV15 and TRBJ1-5, with D perhaps matching TRBD1 (5 bases). V was shortened by 4 bases and J by 9 bases, with 16 bases between the two germline ends. The CDR3 totals 14 residues. Germline assignment: CDR1 LNHNV and CDR2 YYDKDF (reference sequence). CDR3 in amino acids: CATSMGLSIRPQHF. The CDR3 coding sequence is TGTGCCACCAGCATGGGACTCTCGATTCGGCCCCAGCATTTT.

CDR3 sequence: CATSDPTSGSKSEQFF. CDR3 nucleotides: TGTGCCACCAGTGATCCCACTAGCGGGAGTAAATCTGAGCAGTTCTTC. The rearrangement uses TRBV24-1 and TRBJ2-1; 11 bases agree with TRBD2. The length of the CDR3 is 16 residues. Trimming took 3 bases from V and 9 from J; bases not matched to a gene: 9. CDR1 KGHDR and CDR2 SFDVKD come from the germline V gene.

The rearrangement uses TRBV6-5 and TRBJ2-1, with D possibly being TRBD2 (6 bases). The V end lost 4 bases, the J end lost 9 bases, and 13 bases lay between the germline ends. The CDR3 has 13 amino acids. Germline V gives CDR1 MNHEY, CDR2 SVGAGI. This CDR3 reads CASSFSGGGEQFF. The CDR3, as DNA: TGTGCCAGCAGTTTCTCCGGGGGTGGTGAGCAGTTCTTC.